One sample yielded the 5 T cell receptor beta chains listed below, sequenced in a study of CD8+CD57+ T cells in acquired aplastic anemia. The template used for profiling TCR beta VDJ and CDR3 was genomic DNA. Each CDR3 protein gets one entry after TCRdb re-called the reads with MiXCR. Of around 190,000 distinct CDR3 sequences in the sample, around 50% were seen once. For sequencing, patients were chosen who had shown expansion of CD8+CD57+ cells by flow cytometry. The source material was sorted CD4+, CD8+, or CD8+CD57+ T cells (not recorded which) from PBMCs. These receptors were taken from a human donor with aplastic anemia.

This clonotype was seen only a few times. A junction boundary mismatches the germline segment, possibly from a read error. The gene calls are TRBV7-7 and TRBJ2-2; TRBD2 matches 7 bases. The CDR3 sequence is 16 residues long. Germline V gene lookup returns CDR1 SSHAT and CDR2 FNYEAQ (reference sequence). CDR3: CASSLSWTSRAGELFF. The CDR3 coding sequence is TGTGCTAGCAGCTTGTCCTGGACTAGTAGGGCCGGGGAGCTGTTTTTT.

The chain carries TRBV25-1 and TRBJ2-5; TRBD1 aligns across 7 bases. CDR3 size: 13 residues. V was pared by 4 bases and J by 5 bases, with 4 bases of the junction left unmatched. Germline assignment: CDR1 MGHDK and CDR2 SYGVNS. CDR3 residues: CASSGQGWETQYF. The CDR3 DNA reads TGTGCCAGCAGTGGACAGGGTTGGGAGACCCAGTACTTC.

The chain is built from TRBV5-4 and TRBJ2-5; TRBD2 agrees at 8 bases. CDR1 is SGHNT, CDR2 YYREEE, per germline (reference sequence). The V and J ends lost 2 bases and 4 bases, in that order; junction bases with no gene match: 7. The CDR3 consists of 15 residues. CDR3 nucleotides: TGTGCCAGCAGCTTCGGCGGGGGGATGGGAGAGACCCAGTACTTC. Translated: CASSFGGGMGETQYF.

This clonotype came up many times. CDR3 bases: TGTGCCAGCAGCTTGAACATCGGAAACACCATATATTTT. Translation gives CASSLNIGNTIYF. The chain carries TRBV7-9 and TRBJ1-3; D unresolved. Trimming took 3 bases from V and 4 from J, leaving 7 bases between them. The germline CDR1 and CDR2 sequences are SEHNR and FQNEAQ (reference sequence). The CDR3 totals 13 residues.

V and J are TRBV5-1 and TRBJ2-7; D perhaps matches TRBD2 (7 bases). This CDR3 comprises 14 residues. The V and J ends lost 4 bases and 12 bases respectively, with 23 bases between them. CDR1 SGHRS and CDR2 YFSETQ come from the germline V gene. The DNA for the CDR3 is TGCGCCAGCAGCGGACTAGGGGGACTCGCCGTATTGTACTTC. Translation: CASSGLGGLAVLYF.